This T cell receptor beta chain was retrieved from a study of T-cell memory formation after mild COVID-19. Study-wide findings and caveats: CM and EM subsets held most contracting CD4+ clones; EMRA held CD8+ ones.

TCRdb independently ran MiXCR on the 5' RACE reads; one entry per CDR3 protein. The data contain around 190,000 distinct CDR3 sequences, about 18% of them seen just once; the ten biggest clones take up approximately 4%. The CDR3 is 14 residues long. V lost 7 bases, J lost 4 bases, and 16 bases lay in between. In germline, CDR1 is MNHNY, CDR2 SVGAGI (reference sequence). This clonotype showed up just a few times. Its target is unknown. The source is a man aged 18 to 35 who had mild COVID-19 (a few samples of this study predate the infection). Cell type and time point are not known. The chain has TRBV6-6 and TRBJ2-5; D is unresolved. Sequenced: PBMCs or a T cell subset sorted from them (not recorded which). CDR3 loop: CASTPRGRRETQYF. The CDR3 DNA reads TGTGCCAGCACCCCCCGCGGCAGGAGAGAGACCCAGTACTTC.